The 14 T cell receptor beta chains below come from one sample, sequenced in a study of identifying expanded T cells in peripheral blood. Sequencing was performed with immunoSEQ multiplex PCR; in TCRdb, only in-frame clones are kept and a portion is missing. The data contain roughly 100,000 clones, 88% of them singletons. Sequenced material: blood. The receptors originated from a person between 18 and 69 years old in good health.

The chain has TRBV4-1 and TRBJ2-7; the D call may be TRBD1 or TRBD2 (6 bases each). CDR1 is MGHRA, CDR2 YSYEKL, per germline. V lost 0 bases and J lost 3, with 18 bases in between. CDR3 length equals 17 residues. The chain's CDR3 is CASSQDLLRGALYEQYF. The CDR3 nucleotides are TGCGCCAGCAGCCAAGATTTGTTAAGGGGGGCTCTCTACGAGCAGTACTTC.

The J gene is TRBJ2-1, the V gene TRBV7-2; TRBD2 matches at 9 bases. The ends lost 5 bases at V and 6 bases at J; junction bases unmatched: 11. Germline V CDR1 and CDR2: SGHTA, FQGNSA. The CDR3 is 16 residues long. The CDR3, as DNA: TGTGCCAGCAGCCCCGTGTTGACGCGGGGGGGCAATGAGCAGTTCTTC. As protein: CASSPVLTRGGNEQFF.

This chain connects TRBV5-4 to TRBJ2-7; the D is unclear. Germline CDR1 reads SGHNT; CDR2 reads YYREEE (reference sequence). Trimming left V 2 bases short and J 3 bases short, with 12 bases between. The CDR3 runs to 14 residues. CDR3 region: CASSFGSPLYEQYF. The CDR3 region has the DNA TGTGCCAGCAGCTTCGGGTCACCCCTCTACGAGCAGTACTTC. The full variable domain, completed using reference TRBV5-4 and TRBJ2-7, is ETGVTQSPTHLIKTRGQQVTLRCSSQSGHNTVSWYQQALGQGPQFIFQYYREEENGRGNFPPRFSGLQFPNYSSELNVNALELDDSALYLCASSFGSPLYEQYFGPGTRLTVT.

In this sample, this clone turned up once. V is TRBV27 and J is TRBJ2-1, with 7 bases lining up with TRBD1. This CDR3 contains 16 residues. With 5 bases clipped from V and 5 bases from J, the junction kept 12 bases outside the gene matches. Germline V gene sequence: CDR1 MNHEY, CDR2 SMNVEV (reference sequence). Written as DNA, the CDR3 is TGTGCCAGCAGTCCTCAAGGGGGCGGCCCCAACAATGAGCAGTTCTTC. Protein: CASSPQGGGPNNEQFF.

This clone was counted once. V is TRBV6-5 and J is TRBJ1-5; D ambiguous. The CDR3 totals 14 residues. V lost 6 bases, J lost 7 bases, and 16 bases lay in between. In germline, CDR1 is MNHEY, CDR2 SVGAGI. CDR3 coding DNA: TGTGCCAGCAGGGAAACGGTTCGAGTACAGCCCCAGCATTTT. As protein: CASRETVRVQPQHF.

The chain is built from TRBV28 and TRBJ1-1, with D unclear. Germline loops: CDR1 MDHEN, CDR2 SYDVKM. The CDR3 length is 13 residues. Trimming shortened V by 1 base and J by 5 bases, and 8 bases separated the two germline ends. The CDR3 DNA follows: TGTGCCAGCAGTTTATATGTGGGGACTGAAGCTTTCTTT. Amino acid sequence: CASSLYVGTEAFF.

The chain joins TRBV10-3 to TRBJ2-1, with a tentative D call TRBD2 (5 bases). Germline assignment: CDR1 ENHRY and CDR2 SYGVKD. Trimming shortened V by 9 bases and J by 3 bases, and 9 bases separated the two germline ends. The CDR3 totals 12 residues. CDR3 sequence (DNA): TGTGCCATGGGGAGTTTCTACAATGAGCAGTTCTTC. It is translated as CAMGSFYNEQFF.

CDR3 nucleotide sequence: TGTGCCAGCAGCTTTGGACTAGCCGTCCAAGAGACCCAGTACTTC. Encoded protein: CASSFGLAVQETQYF. V is TRBV7-2 and J is TRBJ2-5; 8 nucleotides line up with TRBD2. Unmatched junction bases numbered 4, after V lost 3 bases and J lost 1 base. This CDR3 is built from 15 residues. Germline CDR1 and CDR2: SGHTA and FQGNSA.

This clone was counted a single time. This chain's CDR3 is CASSPAPGQGANGYTF. The DNA of the CDR3 is TGTGCCAGCTCACCGGCCCCGGGACAGGGGGCAAATGGCTACACCTTC. V gene TRBV18 combines with J gene TRBJ1-2, with 12 positions matching TRBD1. The germline V gene has CDR1 KGHSH and CDR2 LQKENI. Unmatched junction bases numbered 8, after V lost 3 bases and J lost 6 bases. This CDR3 region has 16 residues.

The J gene is TRBJ1-1, the V gene TRBV5-1; D not certain. This CDR3 region has 13 residues. Germline lookup yields CDR1 SGHRS and CDR2 YFSETQ. Trimming pared 4 bases from V and 0 bases from J, leaving 7 bases between. CDR3 sequence: CASSVSLNTEAFF. The CDR3 DNA follows: TGCGCCAGCAGCGTAAGTTTGAACACTGAAGCTTTCTTT.

CDR3 protein: CAISESGLAEETQYF. In DNA, the CDR3 is TGTGCCATCAGTGAGTCCGGACTAGCCGAAGAGACCCAGTACTTC. The chain joins TRBV10-3 to TRBJ2-5; TRBD2 matches at 8 bases. The CDR3 covers 15 residues. The trim removed 0 bases at V and 3 bases at J, leaving 3 bases unmatched. CDR1 ENHRY and CDR2 SYGVKD come from the germline V gene.

The genes are TRBV6-5 and TRBJ2-3, with 7 positions matching TRBD2. This CDR3 is built from 13 residues. Per the germline V gene, CDR1 is MNHEY and CDR2 is SVGAGI. Trimming took 2 bases from V and 6 from J; bases not matched to a gene: 2. CDR3 region: CASSYAGGDTQYF. The CDR3 nucleotides read TGTGCCAGCAGTTACGCCGGGGGGGATACGCAGTATTTT.

V gene TRBV28 combines with J gene TRBJ2-7; possibly TRBD1 for D (6 bases). Trimming took 7 bases from V and 6 from J, leaving 16 bases between them. The CDR3 extends over 13 amino acids. CDR1 and CDR2 from the germline V gene are MDHEN and SYDVKM. The CDR3 spells CASTFLQGGEQYF. In DNA form, the CDR3 reads TGTGCCAGCACCTTCCTACAGGGTGGCGAGCAGTACTTC.

V usage is TRBV11-3 and J usage is TRBJ2-2, with 7 nucleotides matching TRBD2. The CDR3 contains 15 residues. The V and J ends lost 5 bases and 4 bases, in that order; junction bases with no gene match: 7. Per the germline V gene, CDR1 is SGHNT and CDR2 is YENEEA. The CDR3 reads CASSPGRERTGELFF. The DNA of the CDR3 is TGTGCCAGCAGCCCCGGGCGGGAGCGCACCGGGGAGCTGTTTTTT.